Listed below are T cell receptor beta chains from one sample, sequenced in a study of blood T cell repertoires in COVID-19. Sequencing used immunoSEQ multiplex PCR; TCRdb keeps in-frame clones, though not all of them. The data show fewer than 250,000 clones, around 90% seen once. Sequencing was performed on PBMCs or T cells enriched from blood (not recorded which). The receptor source for this set is a woman in her twenties or thirties with acute COVID-19. CDR3s include the opening cysteine and the closing phenylalanine or tryptophan. A D gene is named only where the DNA matches it firmly. Clone size is given for some rows only: seen once, a few or many times, or a class if the clone is expanded.

>-|TRBJ2-2|-|TRBV11-2
TGTGCCAGCAGCTTGTCTACTAGAAGCACCGGGGAGCTGTTTTTT
CASSLSTRSTGELFF
>TRBD1|TRBJ1-1|-|TRBV6-5
TGTGCCAGCAGATTGACAGGGGGTGAGAACACTGAAGCTTTCTTT
CASRLTGGENTEAFF
>TRBD2|TRBJ2-2|-|TRBV4-1
TGCGCCAGCAGCCAAGGGCGCGGGGGGAACACCGGGGAGCTGTTTTTT
CASSQGRGGNTGELFF
>TRBD1|TRBJ2-7|-|TRBV9
TGTGCCAGCAGCGTAGGGGACAGGGGGCCCTACGAGCAGTACTTC
CASSVGDRGPYEQYF
>TRBD2|TRBJ2-3|few|TRBV4-1
TGCGCCAGCAGCCAGCCGGGACTAGCGGGGGTGCGGGGGAGAAGCACAGATACGCAGTATTTT
CASSQPGLAGVRGRSTDTQYF
>TRBD1|TRBJ2-1|-|TRBV15
TGTGCCACCAGCAGAGATATAGAGGGGGCCGGTTTCTTC
CATSRDIEGAGFF
>-|TRBJ1-2|once|TRBV6-5
TGTGCCAGCAGTTACTCGACAGCGTCGACCTATGGCTACACCTTC
CASSYSTASTYGYTF
>-|TRBJ1-6|-|TRBV7-6
TGTGCCAGCAGCTTAGGGGGAGTCAGGTCCTATAATTCACCCCTCCACTTT
CASSLGGVRSYNSPLHF
>-|TRBJ1-6|-|TRBV6-1
TGTGCCAGCAGTGAAGCTCCAGGCCCGCCACCCCTCCACTTT
CASSEAPGPPPLHF
>TRBD1|TRBJ2-1|-|TRBV5-4
TGTGCCAGCACCTGGACAGGGAAGGACAATGAGCAGTTCTTC
CASTWTGKDNEQFF
>TRBD1|TRBJ1-5|-|TRBV28
TGTGCCAGCAGTACAGGGGCGGAGGTTTACAATCAGCCCCAGCATTTT
CASSTGAEVYNQPQHF
>-|TRBJ1-1|-|TRBV11-2
TGTGCCAGCAGCTGGGCTTCAAGGGGCACTGAAGCTTTCTTT
CASSWASRGTEAFF
>-|TRBJ1-4|once|TRBV6-5
TGTGCCAGCAGCGGCCAACGGAGAGGAGAAAAACTGTTTTTT
CASSGQRRGEKLFF
>TRBD1|TRBJ1-2|-|TRBV10-3
TGTGCCATCAGTGGGCAAGAACAAGGACAGGTTATCGGCTACACCTTC
CAISGQEQGQVIGYTF
>-|TRBJ1-2|-|TRBV19
TGTGCCAGTAGTATAGTTTCGGGATTCGGCTATGGCTACACCTTC
CASSIVSGFGYGYTF
>-|TRBJ1-2|-|TRBV6-2/TRBV6-3
TGTGCCAGCAGTTACACGGGTAACTATGGCTACACCTTC
CASSYTGNYGYTF
>TRBD1|TRBJ1-3|-|TRBV13
TGTGCCAGCAGCATACAGGGGGCCCCAAACACCATATATTTT
CASSIQGAPNTIYF
>TRBD2|TRBJ2-7|few|TRBV11-2
TGTGCCAGCAGCCGCAAACCTAGCGGGGGGTACGAGCAGTACTTC
CASSRKPSGGYEQYF
>-|TRBJ2-5|-|TRBV7-9
TGTGCCAGCGTCCCTGGGCGAGCAAACCTGAGAGAAGAGACCCAGTACTTC
CASVPGRANLREETQYF
>-|TRBJ1-2|-|TRBV3-1/TRBV3-2
TGTGCCAGCAGCCAGTCTTATGGCTACACCTTC
CASSQSYGYTF
>-|TRBJ1-1|-|TRBV19
TGTGCCAGTAGTATGGGGGAGGGTATCGGCACTGAAGCTTTCTTT
CASSMGEGIGTEAFF
>-|TRBJ2-3|-|TRBV27
TGTGCCAGCAGCCAACATCCAGATACGCAGTATTTT
CASSQHPDTQYF
>-|TRBJ2-7|-|TRBV10-3
TGTGCCATCAGTGGGACAGTGACCTCCTACGAGCAGTACTTC
CAISGTVTSYEQYF
>TRBD1|TRBJ1-2|-|TRBV3-1/TRBV3-2
TGTGCCAGCAGCCAACTCAGGACAGGGGCGAACTATGGCTACACCTTC
CASSQLRTGANYGYTF
>-|TRBJ1-1|-|TRBV4-3
TGCGCCAGCAGCCAAGATAGCGGTGCGACTGAAGCTTTCTTT
CASSQDSGATEAFF
>-|TRBJ2-1|-|TRBV19
TGTGCCAGTAGCCAGCGACTCAATGAGCAGTTCTTC
CASSQRLNEQFF
>TRBD2|TRBJ2-3|-|TRBV9
TGTGCCAGCAGCGTAGAACCAACTAGCGGGGGGGCAAGGGATACGCAGTATTTT
CASSVEPTSGGARDTQYF
>-|TRBJ1-2|-|TRBV4-1
TGCGCCAGCAGCCAAGACCTCTACTATGGCTACACCTTC
CASSQDLYYGYTF
>-|TRBJ1-3|-|TRBV5-5
TGTGCCAGCAGCTTGGTTGCGGACTCCTCTGGAAACACCATATATTTT
CASSLVADSSGNTIYF
>TRBD1|TRBJ1-2|once|TRBV2
TGTGCCAGCAGCCCCGGGACAGGCTCTTTCTATGGCTACACCTTC
CASSPGTGSFYGYTF
>TRBD1|TRBJ1-2|-|TRBV27
TGTGCCAGCAGTTTATCGACAGGGGATGGCTACACCTTC
CASSLSTGDGYTF
>-|TRBJ1-4|few|TRBV7-9
TGTGCCAGCAGGCACGACACCACTAATGAAAAACTGTTTTTT
CASRHDTTNEKLFF
>TRBD1|TRBJ1-6|-|TRBV11-2
TGTGCCAGCAGCTTAGTGAGTCTGGGGACAGTTAATTCACCCCTCCACTTT
CASSLVSLGTVNSPLHF
>-|TRBJ2-2|-|TRBV4-1
TGCGCCAGCAGTTCCCCCTGGGAGTCAGGGGAGCTGTTTTTT
CASSSPWESGELFF
>-|TRBJ1-1|-|TRBV9
TGTGCCAGCAGCGTAGGGGCCGTGATGAACACTGAAGCTTTCTTT
CASSVGAVMNTEAFF
>TRBD2|TRBJ2-1|-|TRBV9
TGTGCCAGCAGCGTAGGGGCGGGGGGCTACAATGAGCAGTTCTTC
CASSVGAGGYNEQFF
>-|TRBJ1-2|-|TRBV30
TGTGCCTGGAGTGTAGGCAGGGCCTATGGCTACACCTTC
CAWSVGRAYGYTF
>-|TRBJ1-6|-|TRBV27
TGTGCCAGCAGTTTATCGGGCAGCCCGAGCTCCTATAATTCACCCCTCCACTTT
CASSLSGSPSSYNSPLHF
>TRBD2|TRBJ2-7|-|TRBV6-5
TGTGCCAGCAGTTTCCTCGGCGGGGGTTACGAGCAGTACTTC
CASSFLGGGYEQYF
>-|TRBJ2-3|-|TRBV20-1
TGCAGTGCTAGTGAGACAGCGCCAGATACGCAGTATTTT
CSASETAPDTQYF
>TRBD1|TRBJ1-1|-|TRBV18
TGTGCCAGCTCACTAGGGACAGCCTACATGAACACTGAAGCTTTCTTT
CASSLGTAYMNTEAFF
>-|TRBJ2-7|-|TRBV5-6
TGTGCCAGCAGCTTGGCCCACTACGAGCAGTACTTC
CASSLAHYEQYF
>TRBD1|TRBJ2-1|-|TRBV19
TGTGCCAGTAGTATAGATCAGGGGGCGGCCTACAATGAGCAGTTCTTC
CASSIDQGAAYNEQFF